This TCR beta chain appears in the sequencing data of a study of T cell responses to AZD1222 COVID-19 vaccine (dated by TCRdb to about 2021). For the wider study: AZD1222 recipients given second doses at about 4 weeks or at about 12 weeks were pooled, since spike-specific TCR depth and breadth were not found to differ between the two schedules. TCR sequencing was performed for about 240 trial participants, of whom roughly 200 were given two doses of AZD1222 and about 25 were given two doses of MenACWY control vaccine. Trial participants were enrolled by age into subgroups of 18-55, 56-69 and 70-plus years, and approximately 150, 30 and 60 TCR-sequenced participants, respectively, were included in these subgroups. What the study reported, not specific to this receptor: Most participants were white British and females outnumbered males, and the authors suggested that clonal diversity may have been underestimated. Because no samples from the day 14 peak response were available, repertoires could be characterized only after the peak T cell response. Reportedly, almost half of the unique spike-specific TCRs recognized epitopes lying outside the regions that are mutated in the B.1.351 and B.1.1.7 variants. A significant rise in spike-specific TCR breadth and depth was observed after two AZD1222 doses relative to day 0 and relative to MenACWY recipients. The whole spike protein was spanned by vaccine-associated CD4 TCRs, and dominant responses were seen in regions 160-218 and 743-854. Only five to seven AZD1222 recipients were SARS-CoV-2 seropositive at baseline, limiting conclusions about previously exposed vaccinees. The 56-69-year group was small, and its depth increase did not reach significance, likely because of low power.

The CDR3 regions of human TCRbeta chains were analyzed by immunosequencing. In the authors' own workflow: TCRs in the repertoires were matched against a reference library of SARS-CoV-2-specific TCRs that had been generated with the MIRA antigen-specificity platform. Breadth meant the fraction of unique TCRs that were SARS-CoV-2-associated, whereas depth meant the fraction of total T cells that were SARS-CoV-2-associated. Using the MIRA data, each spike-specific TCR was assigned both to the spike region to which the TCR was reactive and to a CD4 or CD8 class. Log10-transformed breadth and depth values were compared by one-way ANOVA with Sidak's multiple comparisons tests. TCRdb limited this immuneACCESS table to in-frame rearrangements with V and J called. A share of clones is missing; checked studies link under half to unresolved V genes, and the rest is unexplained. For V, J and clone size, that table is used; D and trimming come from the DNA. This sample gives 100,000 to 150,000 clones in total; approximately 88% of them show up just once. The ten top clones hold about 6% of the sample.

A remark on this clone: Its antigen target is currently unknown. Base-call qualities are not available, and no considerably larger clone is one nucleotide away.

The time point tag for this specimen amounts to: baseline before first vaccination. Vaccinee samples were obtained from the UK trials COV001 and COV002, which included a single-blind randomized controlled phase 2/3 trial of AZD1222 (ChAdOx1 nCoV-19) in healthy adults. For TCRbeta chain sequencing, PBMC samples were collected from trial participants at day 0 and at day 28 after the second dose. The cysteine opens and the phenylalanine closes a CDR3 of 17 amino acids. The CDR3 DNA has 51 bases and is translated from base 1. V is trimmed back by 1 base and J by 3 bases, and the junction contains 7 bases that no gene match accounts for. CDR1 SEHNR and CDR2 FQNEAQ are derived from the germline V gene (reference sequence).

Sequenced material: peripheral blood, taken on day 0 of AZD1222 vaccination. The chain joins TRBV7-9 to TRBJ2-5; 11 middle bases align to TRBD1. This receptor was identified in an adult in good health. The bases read TGTGCCAGCAGCTTAGGATGGGACAGGGGGACCAAAGAGACCCAGTACTTC. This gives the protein CASSLGWDRGTKETQYF.